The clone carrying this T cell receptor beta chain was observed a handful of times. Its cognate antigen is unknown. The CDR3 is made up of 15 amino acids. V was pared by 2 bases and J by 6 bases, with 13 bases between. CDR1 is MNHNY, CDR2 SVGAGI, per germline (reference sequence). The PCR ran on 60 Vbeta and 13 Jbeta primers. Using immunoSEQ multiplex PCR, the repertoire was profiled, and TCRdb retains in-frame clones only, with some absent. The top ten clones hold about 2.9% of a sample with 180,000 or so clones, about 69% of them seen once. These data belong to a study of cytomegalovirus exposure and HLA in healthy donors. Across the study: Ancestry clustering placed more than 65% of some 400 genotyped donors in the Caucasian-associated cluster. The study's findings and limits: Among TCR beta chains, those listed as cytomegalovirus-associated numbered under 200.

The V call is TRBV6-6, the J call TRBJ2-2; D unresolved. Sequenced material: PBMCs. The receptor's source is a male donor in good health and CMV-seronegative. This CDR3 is CASSYTLVSAGELFF. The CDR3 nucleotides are TGTGCCAGCAGTTACACCCTAGTTTCGGCCGGGGAGCTGTTTTTT.